Presented here are 7 T cell receptor beta chains from one specimen sequenced in a study of early T cells in non-severe SARS-CoV-2 infection. TCRdb itself ran the 5' RACE reads through MiXCR, one entry per CDR3 protein. The table has approximately 58,000 distinct CDR3 sequences, 6% to 7% seen once; the top ten hold 3.9%. Sequencing was carried out using whole blood. The origin of the receptors is an adult who was a healthcare worker with PCR-confirmed SARS-CoV-2 infection or an uninfected control (not recorded which).

The sample holds a few counts of this clonotype. CDR3: CATSEPHRGDTQYF. In DNA form, the CDR3 reads TGTGCCACCAGTGAGCCCCACAGGGGGGACACGCAGTATTTT. The chain recombines TRBV24-1 with TRBJ2-3, with 8 positions matching TRBD1. V trimming: 4 bases; J trimming: 9 bases; junction bases outside the gene matches: 8. There are 14 residues in the CDR3. Germline V gene lookup returns CDR1 KGHDR and CDR2 SFDVKD.

This clonotype was seen repeatedly, ten times or more. The CDR3 coding sequence is TGTGCCAGCAGTTACGATTTAAGTCGACCCGGATACACGGACAATCAGCCCCAGCATTTT. Its translation: CASSYDLSRPGYTDNQPQHF. The chain has TRBV6-2 or TRBV6-3 and TRBJ1-5; D is unresolved. V was cut by 2 bases and J by 3 bases, with 26 bases left in between. This CDR3 has 20 residues. The germline gives CDR1 MNHEY, CDR2 SVGEGT.

This clonotype was recorded many times. The chain couples TRBV18 to TRBJ2-2; a weak D match, TRBD1 (5 bases). There are 16 residues in the CDR3. V lost 3 bases, J lost 4 bases, and 15 bases lay in between. The V gene's germline CDR1 is KGHSH and CDR2 LQKENI. The CDR3 nucleotides are TGTGCCAGCTCACCTCGCCGGACAATCGGCACCGGGGAGCTGTTTTTT. This codes for CASSPRRTIGTGELFF.

This clonotype was recorded at least ten times. This chain joins TRBV7-2 and TRBJ2-3; possibly TRBD2 for D (5 bases). The germline V and J ends were trimmed by 3 bases and 4 bases, with 11 bases remaining between them. The CDR3 is made up of 14 amino acids. Germline loops: CDR1 SGHTA, CDR2 FQGNSA. CDR3 region: CASSFPSRSDTQYF. Here the CDR3 DNA reads TGTGCCAGCAGCTTTCCTAGCCGTTCAGATACGCAGTATTTT. Full variable domain (rest looked up from reference TRBV7-2 and TRBJ2-3): GAGVSQSPSNKVTEKGKDVELRCDPISGHTALYWYRQSLGQGLEFLIYFQGNSAPDKSGLPSDRFSAERTGGSVSTLTIQRTQQEDSAVYLCASSFPSRSDTQYFGPGTRLTVL.

This clonotype is classed as medium-sized. A junction end diverges from the germline sequence, so it may reflect a read error. The chain links TRBV12-3 or TRBV12-4 to TRBJ2-7, with D possibly being TRBD1 or TRBD2 (6 bases each). This CDR3 has 13 residues. The CDR3 sequence is CASRLAGGDEQYF. DNA of the CDR3: TGTGCCAGCAGGTTAGCCGGGGGCGACGAGCAGTACTTC.

In this sample, this clonotype turned up many times. V is TRBV7-2 and J is TRBJ1-5; no reliable D call. The CDR3 covers 14 residues. V was clipped by 1 base and J by 5 bases, with 9 bases between them. The germline CDR1 and CDR2 sequences are SGHTA and FQGNSA. The CDR3 nucleotides read TGTGCCAGCAGCTTAGTCGGGTCCTATCAGCCCCAGCATTTT. This encodes CASSLVGSYQPQHF.

Many counts were recorded for this clonotype. The CDR3 sequence is CASSPFQGPSYEQYF. DNA of the CDR3: TGTGCCAGCAGCCCCTTCCAGGGACCCTCCTACGAGCAGTACTTC. The chain links TRBV7-8 to TRBJ2-7; the D gene could be TRBD1 or TRBD2 (5 bases each). The CDR3 covers 15 residues. V dropped 5 bases and J dropped 0 bases, with 14 bases sitting between them. Germline V gene data show CDR1 as SGHVS and CDR2 as FQNEAQ.